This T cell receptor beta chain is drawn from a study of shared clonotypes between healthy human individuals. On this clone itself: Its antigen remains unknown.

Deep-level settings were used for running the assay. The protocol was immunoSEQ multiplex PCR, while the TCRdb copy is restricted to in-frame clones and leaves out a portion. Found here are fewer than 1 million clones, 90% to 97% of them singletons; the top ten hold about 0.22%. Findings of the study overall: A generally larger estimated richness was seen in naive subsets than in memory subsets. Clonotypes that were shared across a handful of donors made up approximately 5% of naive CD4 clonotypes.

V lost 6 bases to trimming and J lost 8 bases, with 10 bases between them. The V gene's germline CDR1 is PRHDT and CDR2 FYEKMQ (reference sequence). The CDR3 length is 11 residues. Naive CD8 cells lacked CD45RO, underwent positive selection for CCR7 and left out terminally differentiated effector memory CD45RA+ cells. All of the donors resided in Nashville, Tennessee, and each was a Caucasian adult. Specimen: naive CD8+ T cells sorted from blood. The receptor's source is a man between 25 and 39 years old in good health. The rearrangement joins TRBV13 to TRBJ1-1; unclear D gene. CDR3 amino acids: CASRSRGEAFF. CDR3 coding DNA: TGTGCCAGCAGATCTCGGGGAGAAGCTTTCTTT.